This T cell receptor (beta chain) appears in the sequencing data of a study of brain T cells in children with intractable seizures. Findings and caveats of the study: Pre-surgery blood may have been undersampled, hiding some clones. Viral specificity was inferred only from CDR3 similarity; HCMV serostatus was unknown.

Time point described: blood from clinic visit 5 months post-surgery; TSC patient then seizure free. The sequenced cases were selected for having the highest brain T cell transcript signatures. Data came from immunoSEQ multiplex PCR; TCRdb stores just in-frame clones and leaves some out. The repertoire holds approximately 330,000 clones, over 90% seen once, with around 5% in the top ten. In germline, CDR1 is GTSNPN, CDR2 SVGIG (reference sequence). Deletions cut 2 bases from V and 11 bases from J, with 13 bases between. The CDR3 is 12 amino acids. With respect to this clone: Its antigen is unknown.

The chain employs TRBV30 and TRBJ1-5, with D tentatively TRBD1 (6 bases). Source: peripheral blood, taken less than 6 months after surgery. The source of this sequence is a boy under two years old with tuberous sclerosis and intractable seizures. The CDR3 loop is CAWSTGALSQHF. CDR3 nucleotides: TGTGCCTGGAGTACGGGGGCCCTCTCCCAGCATTTT.